The entry that follows covers one T cell receptor (beta chain) sequence. The antigen is unknown. An end of the junction does not agree with germline; a read error may underlie this. The CDR3 consists of 9 residues. CDR1 and CDR2 from the germline V gene are SQVTM and ANQGSEA. 60 Vbeta and 13 Jbeta primers were used in PCR. The data were produced by immunoSEQ multiplex PCR, yet TCRdb's version contains in-frame clones alone and is incomplete. The repertoire holds some 55,000 clones, with roughly 80% as singletons. This sample stems from a study of cytomegalovirus exposure and HLA in healthy donors. Findings and caveats of the study: An observed cluster of highly shared sequence variants was recorded as a likely sequencing artifact. A previous analysis found most TCR beta V segments productive roughly 90% or roughly 30% of the time. Later findings reportedly placed an Asian-associated ancestry cluster below the approximately 670-donor mean for N-insertions.

The source is a middle-aged man in good health and CMV-seronegative. The chain joins TRBV29-1 to TRBJ1-2; D not certain. The sample comprised PBMCs. The CDR3 spells CSVAPPLFF. CDR3 nucleotides: TGCAGCGTCGCTCCGCCCCTATTCTTC.